This T cell receptor (beta chain) came from a study of blood T cell repertoires in COVID-19. Profiling relied on immunoSEQ multiplex PCR, and the TCRdb table lists in-frame clones only, not all of them. The sample lists about 230,000 clones, roughly 85% occurring once. This clone was counted a single time. Unmatched junction bases numbered 4, after V lost 5 bases and J lost 2 bases. Germline V gene sequence: CDR1 SSHAT, CDR2 FNYEAQ (reference sequence). The CDR3 has 16 residues. The sample consisted of peripheral blood. The TCR sequence derives from a woman in her seventies with active or convalescent COVID-19. The chain carries TRBV7-7 and TRBJ2-3; 13 nucleotides match TRBD2. The CDR3 reads CASSPGLAGATDTQYF. As DNA, the CDR3 is TGTGCCAGCAGCCCCGGACTAGCGGGAGCCACAGATACGCAGTATTTT. Full variable domain (remainder filled in from reference TRBV7-7 and TRBJ2-3): GAGVSQSPRYKVTKRGQDVTLRCDPISSHATLYWYQQALGQGPEFLTYFNYEAQPDKSGLPSDRFSAERPEGSISTLTIQRTEQRDSAMYRCASSPGLAGATDTQYFGPGTRLTVL.